This T cell receptor beta chain is from a study of Graves' ophthalmopathy and Graves' hyperthyroidism. Whole-study results and caveats: The 13-signature model separated ophthalmopathy from stable hyperthyroidism at over 85% sensitivity and about 81% specificity. At around 65% sensitivity and 72.22% specificity, the model predicted progression of the ophthalmopathy. Most thyroid clonotypes with frequency above 0.001 were detected in blood too.

The study amplified TCR beta CDR3 regions using RNA transcripts. After a first-round RT-PCR with HTBI primers, a second-round multiplex PCR was run. TCRdb fed the multiplex PCR reads into MiXCR, producing one record per CDR3 protein. The sample holds about 740,000 distinct CDR3 sequences, roughly two fifths seen once. Orbital computed tomography, together with clinical symptoms, serum thyroxine, TRAb and thyroid ultrasound, was used for diagnosis. With respect to this clonotype: Its antigen is unknown. Possible read error: a much larger clone is one base away.

Looked up from germline, CDR1 is SQVTM and CDR2 is ANQGSEA. This CDR3 contains 13 residues. This receptor was obtained from an adult man with Graves' ophthalmopathy. Sequencing used peripheral blood. V gene TRBV29-1 combines with J gene TRBJ1-5; TRBD1 might be the D (5 bases). The CDR3 DNA reads TGCCGCGTCGGGTGGTCGGGGGATCAGCCCCAGCATTTT. Its translation: CRVGWSGDQPQHF.